One sample yielded the 6 T cell receptor beta chains listed below, sequenced in a study of cytomegalovirus exposure and HLA in healthy donors. PCR used 60 Vbeta primers and 13 Jbeta primers. Profiled with immunoSEQ multiplex PCR; TCRdb holds only in-frame clones, not every one. The sample gives about 110,000 clones, just over 70% of which show up once; about 0.8% is in the top ten. Input material: PBMCs. The source is a boy between 10 and 17 years old in good health and CMV-seronegative.

This clone was counted a few times. The J gene is TRBJ1-1, the V gene TRBV5-4, with 7 bases identical to TRBD1. Trimming cost V 4 bases and J 4 bases; bases outside gene matches: 10. Per the germline V gene, CDR1 is SGHNT and CDR2 is YYREEE (reference sequence). The length of the CDR3 is 15 residues. CDR3 coding DNA: TGTGCCAGCAGCCCGCGCCGACAGGGTGTCACTGAAGCTTTCTTT. Translation gives CASSPRRQGVTEAFF.

The gene calls are TRBV7-2 and TRBJ2-1; 13 nucleotides agree with TRBD2. This CDR3 has 16 residues. Germline values: CDR1 SGHTA, CDR2 FQGNSA. The junction had 4 bases not matched to a gene; V was cut back by 4 bases and J by 4 bases. The CDR3 coding sequence is TGTGCCAGCAGCTCCCCGGGACTAGCGGGATACAATGAGCAGTTCTTC. This codes for CASSSPGLAGYNEQFF.

As concerns this clone: An end of the junction differs from the germline gene, which may be a read error. V is TRBV6-5 and J is TRBJ2-7; no clear D gene. Germline loops: CDR1 MNHEY, CDR2 SVGAGI. The CDR3 runs 14 residues. The CDR3 nucleotides are TGTGCCAGCAGTTCTATCGGCGGCTCCCACGAGCAGTACTTC. Protein product: CASSSIGGSHEQYF.

This chain joins TRBV6-5 and TRBJ1-2; a possible D gene is TRBD1 (5 bases). The V gene lost 5 bases and the J gene lost 7 bases, with 14 bases spanning the gap. Germline V lookup: CDR1 MNHEY, CDR2 SVGAGI. This CDR3 has 13 residues. CDR3 sequence (DNA): TGTGCCAGCAGTGGAAGGGGTAGGAGTGGCTACACCTTC. This encodes CASSGRGRSGYTF.

The V and J genes are TRBV4-1 and TRBJ2-7; a possible D gene is TRBD2 (5 bases). CDR1 and CDR2 from the germline V gene are MGHRA and YSYEKL. This CDR3 spans 15 amino acids. The V end was cut by 1 base, the J end by 2 bases, with 12 bases between. Here the CDR3 DNA reads TGCGCCAGCAGCCAAGGTGGCCTAGCAGCCTACGAGCAGTACTTC. Protein product: CASSQGGLAAYEQYF.

The J gene is TRBJ2-2, the V gene TRBV2, with a weak D call TRBD1 (6 bases). The CDR3 totals 15 residues. Germline V gene data show CDR1 as SNHLY and CDR2 as FYNNEI. V lost 3 bases and J 5 bases, leaving 13 bases between the germline ends. The DNA for the CDR3 is TGTGCCAGCAGTGACCAACAGGGAAGTACCGGGGAGCTGTTTTTT. This translates into CASSDQQGSTGELFF.